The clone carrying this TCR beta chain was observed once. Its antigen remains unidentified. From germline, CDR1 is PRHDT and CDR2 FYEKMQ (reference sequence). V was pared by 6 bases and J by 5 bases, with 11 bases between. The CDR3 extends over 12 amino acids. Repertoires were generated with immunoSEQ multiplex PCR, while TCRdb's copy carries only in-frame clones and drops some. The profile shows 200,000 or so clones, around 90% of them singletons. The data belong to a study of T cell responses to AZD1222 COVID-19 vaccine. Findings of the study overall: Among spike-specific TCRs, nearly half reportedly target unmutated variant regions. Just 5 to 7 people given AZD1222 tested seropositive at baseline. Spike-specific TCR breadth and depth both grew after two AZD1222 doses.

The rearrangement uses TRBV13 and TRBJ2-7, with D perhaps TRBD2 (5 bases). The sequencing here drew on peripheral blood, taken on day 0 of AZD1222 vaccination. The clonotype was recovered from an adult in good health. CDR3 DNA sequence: TGTGCCAGCAGTCAGGCCGGGAACGAGCAGTACTTC. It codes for CASSQAGNEQYF.